Listed below are T cell receptor beta chains from one sample, sequenced in a study of blood T cell repertoires in COVID-19. The method was immunoSEQ multiplex PCR; TCRdb's version includes in-frame clones alone and lacks a portion of them. Among some 96,000 clones listed, around four fifths were seen once. What was sequenced was peripheral blood. All receptors come from a human donor in a cohort sampled during active COVID-19. CDR3s leave out the opening cysteine and the closing phenylalanine or tryptophan. The order of the fields is D gene, V gene, J gene, CDR3 protein. D genes are given only for firm matches.

d_call: -; v_call: TRBV9; j_call: TRBJ1-3; cdr3_aa: ASSAHPGTRNGGTIY
d_call: -; v_call: TRBV19; j_call: TRBJ1-1; cdr3_aa: ASKGLERLNTEAF
d_call: -; v_call: TRBV14; j_call: TRBJ2-2; cdr3_aa: ASSQLNARGGELF
d_call: TRBD2; v_call: TRBV3-1/TRBV3-2; j_call: TRBJ2-7; cdr3_aa: ASSPRLASGFYEQY
d_call: TRBD2; v_call: TRBV3-1/TRBV3-2; j_call: TRBJ2-7; cdr3_aa: ASSHLAGGAYEQY
d_call: TRBD1; v_call: TRBV5-1; j_call: TRBJ2-5; cdr3_aa: ASSAETGVVQETQY
d_call: -; v_call: TRBV5-4; j_call: TRBJ1-1; cdr3_aa: ASRIEVNTEAF
d_call: -; v_call: TRBV7-9; j_call: TRBJ1-5; cdr3_aa: ASSLVGLNQPQH
d_call: TRBD1; v_call: TRBV28; j_call: TRBJ2-7; cdr3_aa: ASSPGQAAYEQY
d_call: TRBD1; v_call: TRBV7-9; j_call: TRBJ2-3; cdr3_aa: ASSSLGWQGAKNTDTQY
d_call: TRBD1; v_call: TRBV10-2; j_call: TRBJ1-5; cdr3_aa: ASSRGQGNQPQH
d_call: TRBD2; v_call: TRBV7-6; j_call: TRBJ2-2; cdr3_aa: ASSLSTSGNAGELF
d_call: TRBD1; v_call: TRBV5-1; j_call: TRBJ2-7; cdr3_aa: ASSSRPQGASSYEQY
d_call: -; v_call: TRBV3-1/TRBV3-2; j_call: TRBJ1-1; cdr3_aa: ASSLPGGTNTEAF
d_call: TRBD1; v_call: TRBV18; j_call: TRBJ1-1; cdr3_aa: ASSPRVVRQGTNTEAF
d_call: TRBD1; v_call: TRBV10-1; j_call: TRBJ1-1; cdr3_aa: ASSETADRGTEAF
d_call: -; v_call: TRBV5-4; j_call: TRBJ1-1; cdr3_aa: ASSSPGVKAF
d_call: TRBD1; v_call: TRBV27; j_call: TRBJ2-3; cdr3_aa: ASGRDRGREDTQY
d_call: -; v_call: TRBV7-9; j_call: TRBJ1-3; cdr3_aa: ASSLERSLGSGNTIY
d_call: -; v_call: TRBV2; j_call: TRBJ2-1; cdr3_aa: ASSSSLANEQF
d_call: -; v_call: TRBV2; j_call: TRBJ2-3; cdr3_aa: ASNGRGRIDTQY
d_call: -; v_call: TRBV7-9; j_call: TRBJ2-3; cdr3_aa: ASSSSGTDTQY
d_call: TRBD1; v_call: TRBV15; j_call: TRBJ1-2; cdr3_aa: ATSTRDRGRLEDT
d_call: TRBD2; v_call: TRBV7-9; j_call: TRBJ2-1; cdr3_aa: ASSDKTSGGSYNEQF
d_call: -; v_call: TRBV19; j_call: TRBJ2-2; cdr3_aa: ASSIRTGELF
d_call: TRBD2; v_call: TRBV6-2/TRBV6-3; j_call: TRBJ2-3; cdr3_aa: ASSLLAGPVGQY
d_call: -; v_call: TRBV4-1; j_call: TRBJ1-1; cdr3_aa: ASSQQSYRAEAEAF
d_call: TRBD2; v_call: TRBV5-4; j_call: TRBJ2-7; cdr3_aa: ASSLEAGGDYEQY
d_call: -; v_call: TRBV6-5; j_call: TRBJ1-2; cdr3_aa: ASSPERLAGYT
d_call: -; v_call: TRBV7-2; j_call: TRBJ2-5; cdr3_aa: ASSKNYGTPGGTQY
d_call: -; v_call: TRBV11-2; j_call: TRBJ2-5; cdr3_aa: ASSSIRGETQY
d_call: TRBD1; v_call: TRBV9; j_call: TRBJ1-2; cdr3_aa: ASSVEGATGGYT
d_call: -; v_call: TRBV19; j_call: TRBJ1-5; cdr3_aa: ASSTGRNQPQH
d_call: TRBD1; v_call: TRBV6-6; j_call: TRBJ2-7; cdr3_aa: ASSTGTGGSDEQY
d_call: TRBD1; v_call: TRBV2; j_call: TRBJ2-5; cdr3_aa: ASSISGTGQETQY
d_call: -; v_call: TRBV5-8; j_call: TRBJ1-5; cdr3_aa: ASSLEAGVSNQPQH
d_call: -; v_call: TRBV6-5; j_call: TRBJ1-6; cdr3_aa: ASSRQSYNSPLH
d_call: -; v_call: TRBV28; j_call: TRBJ2-2; cdr3_aa: ASSFERANTGELF
d_call: -; v_call: TRBV7-3; j_call: TRBJ2-1; cdr3_aa: ASSQTGSPSYNEQF
d_call: -; v_call: TRBV19; j_call: TRBJ1-5; cdr3_aa: ASSIDETGQKGNNQPQH
d_call: -; v_call: TRBV7-9; j_call: TRBJ1-5; cdr3_aa: ASSLYGDSNQPQH
d_call: TRBD1; v_call: TRBV7-9; j_call: TRBJ1-1; cdr3_aa: ASRSTGGPEAF
d_call: TRBD1; v_call: TRBV6-6; j_call: TRBJ2-7; cdr3_aa: ASSYSGQGVSYEQY
d_call: TRBD2; v_call: TRBV7-2; j_call: TRBJ2-1; cdr3_aa: ASSSGLAGGQNEQF
d_call: -; v_call: TRBV5-1; j_call: TRBJ2-1; cdr3_aa: ASSPSGAHNEQF
d_call: TRBD1; v_call: TRBV18; j_call: TRBJ1-6; cdr3_aa: ASSPTGVDSPLH
d_call: -; v_call: TRBV4-2; j_call: TRBJ2-7; cdr3_aa: ASSSRDSGLYEQY
d_call: TRBD2; v_call: TRBV7-9; j_call: TRBJ2-1; cdr3_aa: ASSPAGLAGGLYNEQF
d_call: TRBD2; v_call: TRBV9; j_call: TRBJ2-1; cdr3_aa: ASSSRLAGGYSSYNEQF
d_call: TRBD2; v_call: TRBV5-4; j_call: TRBJ2-3; cdr3_aa: ASSERGGTTDTQY
d_call: TRBD1; v_call: TRBV3-1/TRBV3-2; j_call: TRBJ2-7; cdr3_aa: ASSRSGTGSYEQY
d_call: TRBD1; v_call: TRBV6-5; j_call: TRBJ2-1; cdr3_aa: ASSATGSNEQF
d_call: -; v_call: TRBV5-4; j_call: TRBJ2-2; cdr3_aa: ASSPRGVNTGELF
d_call: TRBD2; v_call: TRBV2; j_call: TRBJ2-2; cdr3_aa: ASTPLAENTGELF
d_call: -; v_call: TRBV7-9; j_call: TRBJ2-1; cdr3_aa: ASSWSESSEQF
d_call: -; v_call: TRBV11-2; j_call: TRBJ2-2; cdr3_aa: ASSIVTNTGELF
d_call: -; v_call: TRBV3-1/TRBV3-2; j_call: TRBJ1-3; cdr3_aa: ASSQRQSGNTIY
d_call: -; v_call: TRBV9; j_call: TRBJ2-1; cdr3_aa: ASSVTGSDNEQF
d_call: -; v_call: TRBV5-1; j_call: TRBJ1-4; cdr3_aa: ASSRGSNEKLF
d_call: TRBD2; v_call: TRBV7-9; j_call: TRBJ2-2; cdr3_aa: ASTREGGAGELF